The 5 T cell receptor beta chains given below trace back to one sample, sequenced in a study of T cell responses to AZD1222 COVID-19 vaccine. Assay: immunoSEQ multiplex PCR; the TCRdb copy retains only in-frame clones and omits some. The sample has about 180,000 clones; 80% to 90% are singletons. Sequenced here: peripheral blood, sampled 28 days after the second dose of the MenACWY control vaccine. These TCRs come from an adult who received the MenACWY meningococcal vaccine as a control.

This sequence joins TRBV6-5 and TRBJ1-4; a weak D match, TRBD1 (5 bases). The CDR3 covers 13 residues. V gave up 6 bases and J gave up 5 bases, with 10 bases separating them. CDR1 is MNHEY and CDR2 is SVGAGI in the germline V gene. The CDR3 reads CASRAGWNEKLFF. CDR3 nucleotide sequence: TGTGCCAGCAGAGCAGGGTGGAATGAAAAACTGTTTTTT.

V and J are TRBV20-1 and TRBJ1-1; the D is unclear. The CDR3 has 9 amino acids. Germline values: CDR1 DFQATT, CDR2 SNEGSKA (reference sequence). CDR3: CKVNTEAFF. CDR3 nucleotide sequence: TGCAAGGTGAACACTGAAGCTTTCTTT.

The chain couples TRBV15 to TRBJ1-6, with unresolved D. The CDR3 runs to 15 residues. Per the germline V gene, CDR1 is LNHNV and CDR2 is YYDKDF (reference sequence). The V end was cut by 9 bases, the J end by 7 bases, with 19 bases between. The CDR3 nucleotides are TGTGCCACGGGGTCGAGGGTGGCGCCCAATTCACCCCTCCACTTT. Protein product: CATGSRVAPNSPLHF.

The rearrangement links TRBV25-1 to TRBJ2-5; D is possibly TRBD1 (6 bases). This CDR3 has 15 amino acids. CDR1 and CDR2 (germline): MGHDK, SYGVNS. V was shortened by 1 base and J by 5 bases, with 14 bases between the two germline ends. The CDR3 region is CASSESWGRGETQYF. The CDR3 bases are TGTGCCAGCAGTGAATCGTGGGGGCGCGGGGAGACCCAGTACTTC.

The chain uses TRBV27 and TRBJ2-7, with D possibly being TRBD1 (6 bases). Trimming pared 7 bases from V and 4 bases from J, leaving 14 bases between. The CDR3 is 13 amino acids. CDR1 MNHEY and CDR2 SMNVEV come from the germline V gene (reference sequence). DNA of the CDR3: TGTGCCAGCACCTCAGTACAGGGATACGAGCAGTACTTC. It is translated as CASTSVQGYEQYF.